These 20 T cell receptor beta chains originate from one sample sequenced in a study of CD8 T cells in acute hepatitis C reinfection. The study, taken as a whole, reports: Preferential TRBV04 and TRBV06 usage appeared in all groups and was not explained by the naive pool.

Profiled with immunoSEQ multiplex PCR; TCRdb holds only in-frame clones, not every one. The sample yields approximately 490 clones, about 52% seen once. Noted time point: acute HCV infection, within 168 days of estimated infection date. Hepatitis C virus-specific T cells were sequenced directly ex vivo without in vitro expansion. Sequences were derived from HCV NS3-1073 tetramer-sorted CD8+ T cells from PBMCs, sampled during acute infection. These receptors originate from a man aged 30-40 years with chronic hepatitis C.

This clone was counted once. The J gene is TRBJ1-1, the V gene TRBV2; no definite D call. The germline V gene has CDR1 SNHLY and CDR2 FYNNEI. The CDR3 totals 17 residues. V dropped 5 bases and J dropped 0 bases, with 19 bases sitting between them. The CDR3, as DNA: TGTGCCAGCAGTTCCCCCGGTGGAACCTACATGAACACTGAAGCTTTCTTT. Translated, it gives CASSSPGGTYMNTEAFF.

The genes are TRBV5-6 and TRBJ2-5; weak D call: TRBD2 (6 bases). Germline assignment: CDR1 SGHDT and CDR2 YYEEEE. The CDR3 spans 14 residues. V was cut by 0 bases and J by 2 bases, with 8 bases left in between. The CDR3 region is CASSLAGVQETQYF. The CDR3 DNA sequence: TGTGCCAGCAGCTTGGCGGGGGTGCAAGAGACCCAGTACTTC.

The rearrangement uses TRBV19 and TRBJ2-7; TRBD1 matches 10 bases. CDR3 length equals 17 residues. The germline CDR1 and CDR2 sequences are LNHDA and SQIVND (reference sequence). With 4 bases clipped from V and 4 bases from J, the junction kept 13 bases outside the gene matches. The CDR3 region has the DNA TGTGCCAGTAGTAGTTGGTCCTGGGACAGGGGAATTTACGAGCAGTACTTC. Its translation: CASSSWSWDRGIYEQYF.

This clone appeared a few times. The V and J genes are TRBV4-3 and TRBJ2-4, with D maybe TRBD2 (5 bases). The CDR3 totals 16 residues. V dropped 0 bases and J dropped 1 base, with 10 bases sitting between them. CDR1 and CDR2 (germline): LGHNA, YSLEER. As DNA, the CDR3 is TGCGCCAGCAGCCAAGAACCCCCGGGGGCCAAAAACATTCAGTACTTC. It specifies CASSQEPPGAKNIQYF.

CDR3 in DNA: TGTGCCAGCAGCAACCTAAGGGACACTGAAGCTTTCTTT. Protein sequence: CASSNLRDTEAFF. The chain combines TRBV6-1 with TRBJ1-1; D call uncertain. This CDR3 has 13 residues. Germline CDR1 MNHNS, CDR2 SASEGT. V shed 6 bases and J shed 3 bases, with 11 bases lying between them.

This clone is termed large (0.1 to 1%). CDR3: CASNPGAVWDEQYF. The DNA for the CDR3 is TGTGCCAGCAATCCAGGGGCTGTGTGGGACGAGCAGTACTTC. The rearrangement joins TRBV2 to TRBJ2-7; a weak D match, TRBD1 (6 bases). The length of the CDR3 is 14 residues. The germline V gene has CDR1 SNHLY and CDR2 FYNNEI. V lost 7 bases to trimming and J lost 5 bases, with 18 bases between them.

The rearrangement links TRBV19 to TRBJ2-2; no clear D gene. Between the trimmed V and J ends, which lost 7 bases and 7 bases, there was a span of 13 bases. From germline, CDR1 is LNHDA and CDR2 SQIVND (reference sequence). There are 13 residues in the CDR3. CDR3 in DNA: TGTGCCAGTACCCCGGTGTTTGGCGGGGAGCTGTTTTTT. It yields the protein CASTPVFGGELFF.

This clone was found once. One end of the junction is discordant with germline, which a read error may explain. The V and J genes are TRBV9 and TRBJ2-1; 10 nucleotides line up with TRBD1. This CDR3 has 13 amino acids. Germline-derived CDR1 and CDR2 are SGDLS and YYNGEE. The DNA of the CDR3 is TGTGCCGGCAGTTGGACAGGGGGCAATGAGCAGTTCTTC. Translating gives CAGSWTGGNEQFF.

This chain links TRBV14 with TRBJ2-3; 9 nucleotides align to TRBD2. The V gene end was trimmed by 3 bases and the J gene end by 4 bases; junction bases not matched to a gene: 11. The length of the CDR3 is 17 residues. Germline assignment: CDR1 SGHDN and CDR2 FVKESK. The CDR3 DNA is TGTGCCAGCAGCCATTTCCTTGGCGGGGGGGCCCCAGATACGCAGTATTTT. It codes for CASSHFLGGGAPDTQYF.

This chain's CDR3 is CASSVQGAEEQYF. As DNA, the CDR3 is TGTGCCAGCAGCGTCCAGGGGGCGGAGGAGCAGTACTTC. This chain links TRBV9 with TRBJ2-7; 8 nucleotides match TRBD1. This CDR3 comprises 13 residues. V lost 2 bases to trimming and J lost 7 bases; unmatched junction nucleotides: 5. The V gene's germline CDR1 is SGDLS and CDR2 YYNGEE.

This clone was seen more than once but under ten times. This chain joins TRBV27 and TRBJ1-2; 7 nucleotides line up with TRBD1. CDR1 is MNHEY, CDR2 SMNVEV, per germline (reference sequence). The CDR3 runs 17 residues. V shed 0 bases and J 1 base; nucleotides not matched to a gene: 8. The CDR3 reads CASSLSLWDSLNYGYTF. In DNA, the CDR3 is TGTGCCAGCAGTTTATCGCTTTGGGACAGCCTTAACTATGGCTACACCTTC.

CDR3 nucleotides: TGCGCCAGCAGCCAAGAAGTGGGCGGCAGCTCCTACGAGCAGTACTTC. This encodes CASSQEVGGSSYEQYF. J is TRBJ2-7 and V is TRBV4-3; D remains ambiguous. This CDR3 has 16 residues. Trimming took off 0 bases at V and 0 bases at J, with 12 bases between the two ends. Per the germline V gene, CDR1 is LGHNA and CDR2 is YSLEER.

Judged by abundance, this clone is large. The V and J genes are TRBV15 and TRBJ2-7; the D is unclear. V was shortened by 6 bases and J by 6 bases, with 15 bases between the two germline ends. The germline V gene has CDR1 LNHNV and CDR2 YYDKDF (reference sequence). The CDR3 runs 13 residues. This CDR3 reads CATSIESPVEQYF. The DNA for the CDR3 is TGTGCCACCAGTATCGAGAGTCCGGTCGAGCAGTACTTC.

The chain recombines TRBV21-1 with TRBJ2-3; TRBD2, the D gene given by the table, was not confirmed from the DNA. TRBV21-1 is termed a pseudogene. CDR3 length equals 15 residues. CDR3 sequence: CARLLAGRLTDTQYF. The CDR3 region has the DNA TGTGCCAGGCTACTAGCGGGGCGACTCACAGATACGCAGTATTTT.

This chain links TRBV27 with TRBJ1-4; possibly TRBD1 for D (6 bases). The CDR3 has 15 amino acids. V lost 5 bases and J lost 4, with 14 bases in between. CDR1 and CDR2 (germline): MNHEY, SMNVEV (reference sequence). The CDR3 DNA reads TGTGCCAGCAGTGTCACACAGGGACTTAATGAAAAACTGTTTTTT. Protein: CASSVTQGLNEKLFF.

The table lists this clone with a count of one. V gene TRBV27 combines with J gene TRBJ2-1; D not resolved. The CDR3 has 16 amino acids. CDR1 and CDR2 (germline): MNHEY, SMNVEV (reference sequence). Trimming removed 2 bases from V and 0 bases from J, with 11 bases in between. For the CDR3, the DNA is TGTGCCAGCAGTTTACTTCCATCGAGCTCCTACAATGAGCAGTTCTTC. Its translation is CASSLLPSSSYNEQFF.

The V and J genes are TRBV5-1 and TRBJ1-1; the D is unclear. From germline, CDR1 is SGHRS and CDR2 YFSETQ. Trimming took 0 bases from V and 5 from J, leaving 8 bases between them. The CDR3 is 13 residues long. CDR3 coding DNA: TGCGCCAGCAGCTTGGTTGAGGGTACTGAAGCTTTCTTT. Its translation is CASSLVEGTEAFF.

The V gene is TRBV6-5, the J gene TRBJ1-2, with D perhaps TRBD1 (5 bases). Looked up from germline, CDR1 is MNHEY and CDR2 is SVGAGI. The CDR3 covers 12 residues. Deletions cut 10 bases from V and 1 base from J, with 10 bases between. The CDR3 sequence is CATMGGNYGYTF. The DNA for the CDR3 is TGTGCCACAATGGGGGGTAACTATGGCTACACCTTC.

The chain carries TRBV11-2 and TRBJ1-1; 10 bases fit TRBD1. The ends lost 0 bases at V and 0 bases at J; junction bases unmatched: 13. Per germline, CDR1 SGHAT and CDR2 FQNNGV. This CDR3 spans 20 amino acids. CDR3 residues: CASSLDQGTGDPRLNTEAFF. The CDR3 bases are TGTGCCAGCAGCTTAGATCAAGGGACAGGGGACCCCCGGCTGAACACTGAAGCTTTCTTT.

This clone turned up a few times. The chain joins TRBV27 to TRBJ2-7; a weak D match, TRBD1 (6 bases). The V gene lost 3 bases and the J gene lost 4 bases, with 10 bases spanning the gap. The CDR3 runs 13 residues. Germline loops: CDR1 MNHEY, CDR2 SMNVEV (reference sequence). CDR3 nucleotides: TGTGCCAGCAGTTTTACACAGGGTTACGAGCAGTACTTC. It translates to CASSFTQGYEQYF.